Given below is one T cell receptor (beta chain) in context. Its specificity is unknown. These data are taken from a study of long-term antiretroviral therapy in people with HIV. Points from the study as a whole: Whereas controls had wider CDR3 length ranges, HIV repertoires had narrower ones. Upon ART, diversity increased but remained lower than transplant donor controls.

An immunoSEQ assay, version v3.0, was performed at survey level. Sequencing was performed with immunoSEQ multiplex PCR; in TCRdb, only in-frame clones are kept and a portion is missing. The table lists approximately 22,000 clones, roughly 84% of them singletons, with almost 3.5% in the top ten. Cryopreserved PBMC, at roughly 0.85-11 million per sample, were present before DNA extraction. The CDR3 covers 15 residues. From germline, CDR1 is SGHRS and CDR2 YFSETQ. With 6 bases removed from V and 4 bases from J, the gap between germline ends came to 17 bases. V and J are TRBV5-1 and TRBJ2-1; the D is unclear. The source material was unsorted PBMCs, sampled 1.9 years after starting antiretroviral therapy. The sequence came from a woman in her 50s with HIV. The CDR3 sequence: CASTFGQALYNEQFF. The DNA of the CDR3 is TGCGCCAGCACATTTGGGCAGGCCTTATACAATGAGCAGTTCTTC.